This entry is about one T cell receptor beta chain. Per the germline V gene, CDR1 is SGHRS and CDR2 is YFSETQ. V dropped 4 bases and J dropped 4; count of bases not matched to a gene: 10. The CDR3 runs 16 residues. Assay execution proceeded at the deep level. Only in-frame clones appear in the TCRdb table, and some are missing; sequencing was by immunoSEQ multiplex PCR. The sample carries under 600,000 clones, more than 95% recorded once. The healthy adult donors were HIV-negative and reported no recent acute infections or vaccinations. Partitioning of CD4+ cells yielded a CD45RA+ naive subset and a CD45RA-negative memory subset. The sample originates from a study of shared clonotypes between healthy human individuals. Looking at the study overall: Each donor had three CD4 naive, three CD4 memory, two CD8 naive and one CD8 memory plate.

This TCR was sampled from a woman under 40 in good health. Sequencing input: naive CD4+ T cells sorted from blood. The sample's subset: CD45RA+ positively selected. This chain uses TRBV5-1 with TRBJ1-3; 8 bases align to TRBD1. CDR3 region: CASSGPQGASGNTIYF. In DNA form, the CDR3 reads TGCGCCAGCAGCGGGCCTCAGGGGGCATCAGGAAACACCATATATTTT.